This T cell receptor beta chain was recorded in a study of blood T cell repertoires in COVID-19. Living in under 30 US areas, the participants were between about 18 and 100 years of age. Researchers sorted participants into cohorts using their self-reported clinical history. The recovered donors of Cohort 3 showed two negative PCRs, clearance, or symptom resolution. Trimming left V 5 bases short and J 3 bases short, with 7 bases between. Germline V CDR1 and CDR2: SGHVS, FQNEAQ. CDR3 length: 12 residues. The method was immunoSEQ multiplex PCR; TCRdb's version includes in-frame clones alone and lacks a portion of them. The sample records 500,000 or so clones, approximately 90% being singletons.

The sequenced sample was PBMCs or T cells enriched from blood (not recorded which). The chain is built from TRBV7-8 and TRBJ1-1, with no clear D. The receptor was isolated from a woman aged 18-29 years who had recovered from COVID-19. In DNA, the CDR3 is TGTGCCAGCAGCCTAAGAGACACTGAAGCTTTCTTT. Its protein product is CASSLRDTEAFF.